These 16 T cell receptor beta chains came from one sample sequenced in a study of tissue T cells after allogeneic stem cell transplantation. The table came from immunoSEQ multiplex PCR; TCRdb's copy has only in-frame clones and leaves some out. The repertoire holds tens of thousands of clones, with just under 95% as singletons. Material: blood, obtained before transplantation. The receptors were gathered from a woman aged 40 to 75 who later had graft-versus-host disease after an allogeneic stem cell transplant.

The V gene is TRBV6-5, the J gene TRBJ2-1; unclear D gene. This CDR3 comprises 15 residues. From germline, CDR1 is MNHEY and CDR2 SVGAGI. Deletions cut 0 bases from V and 8 bases from J, with 14 bases between. The CDR3 coding sequence is TGTGCCAGCAGTTACTCGGTTAGAGGTGCCGATGAGCAGTTCTTC. It translates to CASSYSVRGADEQFF.

The chain joins TRBV18 to TRBJ1-3; possibly TRBD1 for D (6 bases). The V and J ends lost 5 bases and 0 bases respectively, with 17 bases between them. The germline gives CDR1 KGHSH, CDR2 LQKENI. CDR3 size: 17 residues. CDR3 nucleotides: TGTGCCAGCTCAACGAACCGACAGGACTACTCTGGAAACACCATATATTTT. This translates into CASSTNRQDYSGNTIYF.

The chain carries TRBV18 and TRBJ2-3; 7 bases match TRBD2. In germline, CDR1 is KGHSH, CDR2 LQKENI. The CDR3 is made up of 13 amino acids. The trim removed 5 bases at V and 2 bases at J, leaving 1 base unmatched. CDR3 sequence (DNA): TGTGCCAGCTCAGCGGGAGCCACAGATACGCAGTATTTT. The encoded protein is CASSAGATDTQYF.

The genes are TRBV27 and TRBJ2-2; a weak D match, TRBD2 (6 bases). V lost 6 bases and J 1 base, leaving 9 bases between the germline ends. CDR1 and CDR2 from the germline V gene are MNHEY and SMNVEV (reference sequence). The CDR3 covers 14 residues. The CDR3 sequence: CASRVAENTGELFF. CDR3 coding DNA: TGTGCCAGCAGGGTAGCGGAGAACACCGGGGAGCTGTTTTTT.

This chain joins TRBV7-2 and TRBJ1-3; TRBD1 aligns across 12 bases. The J segment lost 3 bases and the V segment lost 11 bases, leaving 5 bases of the junction unmatched. The CDR3 has 14 amino acids. The germline V gene has CDR1 SGHTA and CDR2 FQGNSA. The CDR3 protein is CAGGQGAGGNTIYF. For the CDR3, the DNA is TGTGCCGGGGGACAGGGGGCGGGTGGAAACACCATATATTTT.

J is TRBJ1-2 and V is TRBV29-1; D not resolved. The CDR3 runs 10 residues. Germline V gives CDR1 SQVTM, CDR2 ANQGSEA. With 8 bases removed from V and 8 bases from J, the gap between germline ends came to 12 bases. For the CDR3, the DNA is TGCAGCATTCCACCCGAGGGCTACACCTTC. Translation: CSIPPEGYTF. Full variable domain (rest looked up from reference TRBV29-1 and TRBJ1-2): SAVISQKPSRDICQRGTSLTIQCQVDSQVTMMFWYRQQPGQSLTLIATANQGSEATYESGFVIDKFPISRPNLTFSTLTVSNMSPEDSSIYLCSIPPEGYTFGSGTRLTVV.

This sequence joins TRBV7-9 and TRBJ2-7, with D possibly TRBD2 on 6 matching bases. The CDR3 contains 14 residues. With 0 bases removed from V and 3 bases from J, the gap between germline ends came to 9 bases. Germline values: CDR1 SEHNR, CDR2 FQNEAQ (reference sequence). CDR3 DNA sequence: TGTGCCAGCAGCTTAGCCGGGAGCAGCTACGAGCAGTACTTC. Translation: CASSLAGSSYEQYF.

The chain uses TRBV15 and TRBJ1-1; D gene unclear. Looked up from germline, CDR1 is LNHNV and CDR2 is YYDKDF (reference sequence). There are 13 residues in the CDR3. Trimming stripped 1 base from V and 0 bases from J, with 3 bases between. CDR3 sequence (DNA): TGTGCCACCAGCAGAGTAGTGAACACTGAAGCTTTCTTT. Translated: CATSRVVNTEAFF.

This chain uses TRBV2 with TRBJ2-7, with 7 bases lining up with TRBD1. This CDR3 comprises 14 residues. The J segment lost 1 base and the V segment lost 7 bases, leaving 7 bases of the junction unmatched. Per the germline V gene, CDR1 is SNHLY and CDR2 is FYNNEI. The chain's CDR3 is CASTSQGHSYEQYF. The CDR3, as DNA: TGTGCCAGCACCTCACAGGGGCATTCCTACGAGCAGTACTTC. Supplemented by reference TRBV2 and TRBJ2-7, the full variable domain reads EPEVTQTPSHQVTQMGQEVILRCVPISNHLYFYWYRQILGQKVEFLVSFYNNEISEKSEIFDDQFSVERPDGSNFTLKIRSTKLEDSAMYFCASTSQGHSYEQYFGPGTRLTVT.

The chain joins TRBV27 to TRBJ2-1; 8 bases agree with TRBD2. The CDR3 is 14 residues long. Germline lookup yields CDR1 MNHEY and CDR2 SMNVEV (reference sequence). Trimming at V came to 6 bases and at J to 4 bases, leaving 5 bases not matched to a gene. The CDR3 sequence is CASRTGGGYNEQFF. For the CDR3, the DNA is TGTGCCAGCAGGACCGGGGGGGGTTACAATGAGCAGTTCTTC.

The rearrangement links TRBV30 to TRBJ2-7; TRBD1 matches at 7 bases. Trimming at V came to 2 bases and at J to 6 bases, leaving 10 bases not matched to a gene. CDR1 is GTSNPN and CDR2 is SVGIG in the germline V gene (reference sequence). CDR3 length: 14 amino acids. The CDR3 loop is CAWSYPSNRGEQYF. CDR3 in DNA: TGTGCCTGGAGTTATCCCTCTAACAGGGGCGAGCAGTACTTC.

The J gene is TRBJ2-1, the V gene TRBV19; possibly TRBD1 for D (5 bases). The germline gives CDR1 LNHDA, CDR2 SQIVND (reference sequence). V was pared by 6 bases and J by 6 bases, with 12 bases between. The CDR3 contains 13 residues. The CDR3 sequence is CASSPTEFNEQFF. CDR3 DNA sequence: TGTGCCAGTAGCCCGACAGAGTTCAATGAGCAGTTCTTC.

The chain links TRBV7-9 to TRBJ2-7, with D uncertain. Trimming took 0 bases from V and 7 from J, leaving 13 bases between them. Germline CDR1 reads SEHNR; CDR2 reads FQNEAQ (reference sequence). The CDR3 has 14 amino acids. The CDR3 region is CASSLAGSNGEQYF. The CDR3 DNA sequence: TGTGCCAGCAGCTTAGCAGGTTCTAACGGAGAGCAGTACTTC.

The chain couples TRBV7-2 to TRBJ2-7, with 10 positions matching TRBD2. J gave up 6 bases and V 5 bases, and 22 bases lay outside the gene matches. The CDR3 sequence is 19 residues long. The germline gives CDR1 SGHTA, CDR2 FQGNSA. The CDR3 bases are TGTGCCAGCAGCCCACGGCTGGTCGGAGCGGGAGGGCCGGGGTCCGAGCAGTACTTC. It codes for CASSPRLVGAGGPGSEQYF.

This chain connects TRBV28 to TRBJ2-7; 7 bases match TRBD2. The germline CDR1 and CDR2 sequences are MDHEN and SYDVKM. This CDR3 region has 15 residues. J gave up 2 bases and V 3 bases, and 7 bases lay outside the gene matches. CDR3 loop: CASSFAGVYTYEQYF. Here the CDR3 DNA reads TGTGCCAGCAGTTTCGCGGGGGTTTATACCTACGAGCAGTACTTC.

The chain has TRBV3-1 (or the pseudogene TRBV3-2) and TRBJ2-7; D unclear. The germline CDR1 and CDR2 sequences are LGHDT and YNNKEL (reference sequence). V was clipped by 4 bases and J by 10 bases, with 11 bases between them. The CDR3 is made up of 11 amino acids. CDR3 in amino acids: CASSRDASQYF. CDR3 in DNA: TGTGCCAGCAGCCGAGACGCCAGTCAGTACTTC.